These T cell receptor beta chains were read from a single sample in a study of cytomegalovirus exposure and HLA in healthy donors. Sequenced by immunoSEQ multiplex PCR; TCRdb stores in-frame clones only, minus some. The top ten hold approximately 9.7% of the sample, which has around 140,000 clones, roughly 79% seen once. What was sequenced was PBMCs. The receptors here all came from an older woman in good health and CMV-seropositive. CDR3s include the opening cysteine and the closing phenylalanine or tryptophan. The D gene is left open where the match is weak. A row's size may be missing; if present it is once, few, many or a size class.

>TRBJ1-3|TRBV9|-|-
CASSEHSGNTIYF
TGTGCCAGCAGCGAGCACTCTGGAAACACCATATATTTT
>TRBJ2-7|TRBV27|-|few
CASSLMAGPTGEQYF
TGTGCCAGCAGTTTAATGGCGGGACCCACAGGAGAGCAGTACTTC
>TRBJ2-1|TRBV11-2|-|-
CASSLPFAGTEQFF
TGTGCCAGCAGCTTACCTTTCGCCGGGACAGAGCAGTTCTTC
>TRBJ1-4|TRBV18|TRBD1|-
CASSRGTGNEKLFF
TGTGCCAGCTCCCGGGGGACAGGGAATGAAAAACTGTTTTTT
>TRBJ2-1|TRBV6-1|TRBD1|-
CASTGQGDYNEQFF
TGTGCCAGCACCGGACAGGGGGATTACAATGAGCAGTTCTTC
>TRBJ2-7|TRBV5-4|-|-
CASSPEQSPYEQYF
TGTGCCAGCAGCCCTGAACAGAGTCCCTACGAGCAGTACTTC
>TRBJ2-2|TRBV6-5|-|-
CASSYSQNLAGELFF
TGTGCCAGCAGTTACTCTCAAAATTTAGCCGGGGAGCTGTTTTTT
>TRBJ2-7|TRBV6-1|-|-
CASTLLGGGLYEQYF
TGTGCCAGCACCCTTCTCGGTGGGGGGTTGTACGAGCAGTACTTC
>TRBJ1-2|TRBV4-3|-|-
CASSLDSSGYGGYTF
TGCGCCAGCAGCCTAGATTCCTCCGGGTACGGTGGCTACACCTTC
>TRBJ1-5|TRBV21-1|-|once
CASSDRVVNQPQHF
TGTGCCAGCAGCGACAGGGTCGTCAATCAGCCCCAGCATTTT
>TRBJ2-5|TRBV19|TRBD1|-
CASSMTIPTGGEVQYF
TGTGCCAGTAGTATGACTATTCCGACAGGGGGCGAGGTGCAGTACTTC
>TRBJ2-3|TRBV2|-|-
CASSEGLTQYF
TGTGCCAGCAGTGAAGGGCTCACGCAGTATTTT
>TRBJ1-1|TRBV30|-|-
CAWGGLGISGAFF
TGTGCCTGGGGAGGCCTGGGGATATCGGGAGCTTTCTTT
>TRBJ2-1|TRBV7-9|-|-
CSSSSIAYEQFF
TGTTCCAGCAGCTCCATAGCCTATGAGCAGTTCTTC
>TRBJ1-1|TRBV11-3|-|-
CASSGGGKPEAFF
TGTGCATCCAGCGGGGGGGGGAAACCTGAAGCTTTCTTT
>TRBJ2-3|TRBV5-1|TRBD2|-
CASSSGTSGTDTQYF
TGCGCCAGCAGCTCCGGGACTAGCGGCACAGATACGCAGTATTTT
>TRBJ1-2|TRBV6-5|-|-
CASSYGRLNYGYTF
TGTGCCAGCAGTTACGGCAGGCTCAACTATGGCTACACCTTC
>TRBJ2-3|TRBV5-4|TRBD2|-
CASSLPGTSGSADTQYF
TGTGCCAGCAGCTTGCCGGGGACTAGCGGGAGTGCAGATACGCAGTATTTT
>TRBJ2-7|TRBV27|-|-
CASSVQSSYEQYF
TGTGCCAGCAGTGTACAGAGCTCCTACGAGCAGTACTTC
>TRBJ2-1|TRBV30|-|-
CAWSVQSEQFF
TGTGCCTGGAGTGTACAGAGCGAGCAGTTCTTC
>TRBJ2-7|TRBV28|-|few
CASSPGLAPGEQYF
TGTGCCAGCAGCCCGGGACTGGCACCTGGCGAGCAGTACTTC
>TRBJ2-1|TRBV27|TRBD1|-
CASSLLWDREQFF
TGTGCCAGCAGTTTATTATGGGACAGGGAGCAGTTCTTC
>TRBJ2-5|TRBV28|-|-
CASSFRQWETQYF
TGTGCCAGCAGTTTTAGACAGTGGGAGACCCAGTACTTC
>TRBJ2-5|TRBV7-8|-|-
CASSSLDLREETQYF
TGTGCCAGCAGCTCTCTTGACCTGAGGGAAGAGACCCAGTACTTC
>TRBJ2-2|TRBV29-1|-|once
CSVPRTDTGELFF
TGCAGCGTTCCTCGGACAGACACCGGGGAGCTGTTTTTT
>TRBJ2-3|TRBV4-2|TRBD1|-
CASSQVLSGQGITDTQYF
TGTGCCAGCAGCCAAGTTCTTTCCGGACAGGGGATCACAGATACGCAGTATTTT
>TRBJ1-1|TRBV11-2|-|-
CASSLVGGTEAFF
TGTGCCAGCAGCTTAGTTGGGGGGACTGAAGCTTTCTTT
>TRBJ1-1|TRBV11-3|-|-
CASSPLGGQDEAFF
TGTGCCAGCAGCCCACTTGGCGGGCAGGATGAAGCTTTCTTT
>TRBJ2-5|TRBV2|TRBD2|medium-sized
CASSSGQWREDQETQYF
TGTGCCAGCAGTTCGGGTCAATGGCGGGAGGACCAAGAGACCCAGTACTTC
>TRBJ2-6|TRBV19|-|-
CASSPYSTTGANVLTF
TGTGCCAGTAGTCCCTACAGTACCACTGGGGCCAACGTCCTGACTTTC
>TRBJ2-2|TRBV6-4|-|-
CASSGVAHTGELFF
TGTGCCAGCAGTGGGGTAGCCCACACCGGGGAGCTGTTTTTT